Following are 19 T cell receptor beta chains from one sample sequenced in a study of blood T cell repertoires in COVID-19. TCRdb's copy holds only in-frame clones and misses some; the assay was immunoSEQ multiplex PCR. Counted here are about 230,000 clones, more than 75% occurring once; the ten biggest clones make up 11%. Sequenced: peripheral blood. The receptors stem from a man in his fifties with COVID-19, enrolled during active disease.

V is TRBV2 and J is TRBJ2-2; the D gene is possibly TRBD1 (5 bases). Trimming removed 3 bases at V and 4 bases at J, with 15 bases between. Germline-derived CDR1 and CDR2 are SNHLY and FYNNEI. This CDR3 spans 16 amino acids. The CDR3 nucleotides are TGTGCCAGCAGTGAGAGTGGCAGGGTCTCCACCGGGGAGCTGTTTTTT. Protein: CASSESGRVSTGELFF.

The chain uses TRBV6-6 and TRBJ2-7; maybe TRBD2 (6 bases). V lost 6 bases, J lost 0 bases, and 9 bases lay in between. The CDR3 has 13 residues. In germline, CDR1 is MNHNY, CDR2 SVGAGI (reference sequence). CDR3: CASRWEVSYEQYF. The CDR3 DNA reads as TGTGCCAGCAGATGGGAGGTCTCCTACGAGCAGTACTTC.

This chain joins TRBV7-6 and TRBJ2-1, with 9 bases identical to TRBD2. This CDR3 contains 17 residues. Germline-derived CDR1 and CDR2 are SGHVS and FNYEAQ. V shed 2 bases and J 4 bases; nucleotides not matched to a gene: 9. The CDR3 coding sequence is TGTGCCAGCAGCTTATTGGAGACTAGCGGACCGTACAATGAGCAGTTCTTC. This encodes CASSLLETSGPYNEQFF.

The chain has TRBV18 and TRBJ2-7, with 10 bases fitting TRBD2. From germline, CDR1 is KGHSH and CDR2 LQKENI. This CDR3 comprises 18 residues. Trimming cost V 4 bases and J 2 bases; bases outside gene matches: 14. In DNA, the CDR3 is TGTGCCAGCTCACTCCAAGAGCCGGGACTAGCGTCCACCTACGAGCAGTACTTC. Translation: CASSLQEPGLASTYEQYF.

The chain joins TRBV2 to TRBJ2-3, with D tentatively TRBD1 (5 bases). Germline loops: CDR1 SNHLY, CDR2 FYNNEI. V lost 6 bases and J lost 2, with 9 bases in between. This CDR3 comprises 13 residues. The CDR3 DNA reads TGTGCCAGCAGCGACAGCAACACAGATACGCAGTATTTT. It translates to CASSDSNTDTQYF.

CDR3 sequence reads: CASKTSGTSYNEQFF. CDR3 nucleotide sequence: TGCGCCAGTAAGACTAGCGGGACCTCCTACAATGAGCAGTTCTTC. The chain joins TRBV5-1 to TRBJ2-1; 11 bases match TRBD2. CDR1 is SGHRS, CDR2 YFSETQ, per germline. The CDR3 has 15 amino acids. Germline trimming cut 8 bases from V and 0 bases from J; bases unmatched to any gene: 4.

This chain uses TRBV19 with TRBJ1-1; no firm D call. There are 15 residues in the CDR3. Trimming left V 3 bases short and J 0 bases short, with 11 bases between. In germline, CDR1 is LNHDA, CDR2 SQIVND (reference sequence). The CDR3 spells CASSMWLAVNTEAFF. For the CDR3, the DNA is TGTGCCAGTAGTATGTGGTTGGCCGTGAACACTGAAGCTTTCTTT.

The rearrangement links TRBV30 to TRBJ2-1, with TRBD2 matching 8 bases. CDR3 length equals 13 residues. The germline V gene encodes CDR1 GTSNPN and CDR2 SVGIG (reference sequence). Trimming at V came to 1 base and at J to 10 bases, leaving 6 bases not matched to a gene. In nucleotides, the CDR3 is TGTGCCTGGAGTGGGGTAGCGGGGAGGGAGCAGTTCTTC. It specifies CAWSGVAGREQFF.

This rearrangement joins TRBV7-2 to TRBJ2-1; 12 bases fit TRBD1. The CDR3 loop spans 14 amino acids. The germline CDR1 and CDR2 sequences are SGHTA and FQGNSA. The trim removed 9 bases at V and 6 bases at J, leaving 6 bases unmatched. This CDR3 is CASDRDRGLNEQFF. CDR3 DNA sequence: TGTGCCAGTGACCGGGACAGGGGGCTCAATGAGCAGTTCTTC.

V is TRBV27 and J is TRBJ1-4; a weak D match, TRBD1 (5 bases). Trimming stripped 8 bases from V and 0 bases from J, with 16 bases between. In germline, CDR1 is MNHEY, CDR2 SMNVEV (reference sequence). This CDR3 region has 16 residues. CDR3: CASSVWAGATNEKLFF. The CDR3 DNA is TGTGCCAGCTCCGTGTGGGCGGGGGCAACTAATGAAAAACTGTTTTTT.

The J gene is TRBJ2-7, the V gene TRBV6-5; D is ambiguous. From germline, CDR1 is MNHEY and CDR2 SVGAGI. Trimming removed 7 bases from V and 0 bases from J, with 4 bases in between. CDR3 size: 11 residues. CDR3 DNA: TGTGCCAGCACAAACTCCTACGAGCAGTACTTC. Residues: CASTNSYEQYF.

The sample holds one count of this clone. The rearrangement uses TRBV5-1 and TRBJ1-5; D perhaps matches TRBD1 (6 bases). Germline loops: CDR1 SGHRS, CDR2 YFSETQ. Trimming left V 0 bases short and J 4 bases short, with 11 bases between. The CDR3 runs 15 residues. CDR3 sequence reads: CASSLGAGENQPQHF. As DNA, the CDR3 is TGCGCCAGCAGCTTGGGTGCAGGGGAAAATCAGCCCCAGCATTTT.

The rearrangement links TRBV6-1 to TRBJ1-2, with D possibly being TRBD1 (6 bases). V was cut by 2 bases and J by 8 bases, with 15 bases left in between. Germline loops: CDR1 MNHNS, CDR2 SASEGT. This CDR3 spans 14 amino acids. CDR3: CASSESGGAYGYTF. Here the CDR3 DNA reads TGTGCCAGCAGTGAATCGGGGGGCGCTTACGGCTACACCTTC.

In its sample, this clone was seen a few times. CDR3 bases: TGTGCCAGTAGTTGGACAGCAAACAATGAGCAGTTCTTC. Translation: CASSWTANNEQFF. The V and J genes are TRBV19 and TRBJ2-1, with D tentatively TRBD1 (6 bases). The CDR3 loop spans 13 amino acids. Germline-derived CDR1 and CDR2 are LNHDA and SQIVND (reference sequence). Trimming took off 5 bases at V and 5 bases at J, with 10 bases between the two ends. Using reference TRBV19 and TRBJ2-1 for the parts outside the CDR3, the full variable domain is DGGITQSPKYLFRKEGQNVTLSCEQNLNHDAMYWYRQDPGQGLRLIYYSQIVNDFQKGDIAEGYSVSREKKESFPLTVTSAQKNPTAFYLCASSWTANNEQFFGPGTRLTVL.

This clone was counted once. The chain carries TRBV5-6 and TRBJ2-3, with D tentatively TRBD2 (5 bases). The CDR3 sequence is 15 residues long. Germline CDR1 reads SGHDT; CDR2 reads YYEEEE. V lost 3 bases, J lost 2 bases, and 13 bases lay in between. In DNA form, the CDR3 reads TGTGCCAGCAGCTACTTATCCGGGAACACAGATACGCAGTATTTT. Protein sequence: CASSYLSGNTDTQYF.

The gene calls are TRBV7-2 and TRBJ1-2, with no clear D. CDR1 SGHTA and CDR2 FQGNSA come from the germline V gene. The V gene lost 1 base and the J gene lost 4 bases, with 10 bases spanning the gap. The CDR3 sequence is 14 residues long. In nucleotides, the CDR3 is TGTGCCAGCAGCTTAGAGCCGGGGTCCTATGGCTACACCTTC. It codes for CASSLEPGSYGYTF.

In its sample, this clone was seen once. The chain uses TRBV28 and TRBJ2-7; 10 nucleotides line up with TRBD2. V shed 2 bases, J shed 4 bases, and the junction held 8 bases outside the gene matches. The CDR3 consists of 16 residues. CDR1 and CDR2 (germline): MDHEN, SYDVKM. The CDR3 DNA reads as TGTGCCAGCAGTTTAGGCATCTCTAGCGGGGGTTACGAGCAGTACTTC. Translated, it gives CASSLGISSGGYEQYF.

J is TRBJ2-7 and V is TRBV12-3 or TRBV12-4; TRBD2 is a possible D gene (5 bases). Trimming shortened V by 6 bases and J by 2 bases, and 11 bases separated the two germline ends. The CDR3 spans 13 residues. CDR3 coding DNA: TGTGCCAGCAGCCCGGAGGTAGCCTACGAGCAGTACTTC. This translates into CASSPEVAYEQYF.

This rearrangement joins TRBV19 to TRBJ2-3, with TRBD2 matching 7 bases. Trimming at V came to 5 bases and at J to 3 bases, leaving 5 bases not matched to a gene. The CDR3 extends over 14 amino acids. CDR1 and CDR2 (germline): LNHDA, SQIVND (reference sequence). The CDR3 bases are TGTGCCAGTAGTCTTGGCGGGAGTACAGATACGCAGTATTTT. Translation: CASSLGGSTDTQYF.